This entry lists 14 T cell receptor beta chains sequenced from one sample in a study of vaccination and CD4 T cells after COVID-19. These receptors' antigens are unknown. Sequencing of cultured CD4+ T cell DNA used the Oncomine TCR Beta short-read assay. A single record per CDR3 protein comes from TCRdb applying MiXCR to the PCR reads. The data contain 13,000 or so distinct CDR3 sequences, roughly 43% of them singletons. As for treatment: approximately 9-day PBMC culture with coronavirus spike peptide pools or control peptides (ViraFEST assay). The sequencing sample was made of CD4+ T cells from blood, cultured in vitro. These receptors were collected from a human donor who had recovered from COVID-19.

This sequence joins TRBV12-3 or TRBV12-4 and TRBJ2-1; tentatively, D is TRBD1 (5 bases). The CDR3 has 13 amino acids. V gave up 7 bases and J gave up 6 bases, with 13 bases separating them. CDR3 sequence (DNA): TGTGCCAGCACCATCAGGGAAGGCAATGAGCAGTTCTTC. It translates to CASTIREGNEQFF.

V gene TRBV23-1 combines with J gene TRBJ2-3, with a possible D match to TRBD2 (6 bases). TRBV23-1 is noted as an ORF with a role that remains uncertain. V lost 8 bases to trimming and J lost 3 bases, with 24 bases between them. This CDR3 spans 17 amino acids. CDR3 sequence reads: CASCLPPGTPTTDTQYF. CDR3 nucleotides: TGCGCCAGCTGTCTACCTCCCGGGACTCCGACGACAGATACGCAGTATTTT.

The gene calls are TRBV7-3 and TRBJ2-2; 7 bases agree with TRBD2. V was pared by 1 base and J by 1 base, with 3 bases of the junction left unmatched. This CDR3 region has 16 residues. Germline V gene sequence: CDR1 SGHTA, CDR2 FQGTGA. The CDR3 coding sequence is TGTGCCAGCAGCTTAATCGCGGGAGTGAACACCGGGGAGCTGTTTTTT. Translated, it gives CASSLIAGVNTGELFF.

V usage is TRBV29-1 and J usage is TRBJ1-1; the match to TRBD1 covers 8 bases. The V gene end was trimmed by 4 bases and the J gene end by 3 bases; junction bases not matched to a gene: 4. The CDR3 length is 13 residues. Per the germline V gene, CDR1 is SQVTM and CDR2 is ANQGSEA. The CDR3 region is CSVGQGMYTEAFF. The CDR3, as DNA: TGCAGCGTTGGACAGGGGATGTACACTGAAGCTTTCTTT.

This clonotype turned up a few times. One end of the junction fails to match germline, which may point to a read error. The rearrangement links TRBV7-7 to TRBJ2-5; D is unresolved. This CDR3 comprises 14 residues. Per germline, CDR1 SSHAT and CDR2 FNYEAQ (reference sequence). The CDR3 here is CASSRDLEQETQYF. The CDR3 nucleotides are TGTGCTAGCAGCCGCGACCTAGAACAAGAGACCCAGTACTTC.

This clonotype showed up just a few times. The chain joins TRBV6-5 to TRBJ2-3, with 16 bases identical to TRBD2. With V trimmed by 4 bases and J by 8 bases, 15 bases remained unmatched. CDR1 is MNHEY, CDR2 SVGAGI, per germline. The CDR3 covers 19 residues. CDR3 bases: TGTGCCAGCAGTTCCCAGGAACCGGGACTAGCGGGAGGGGTAGCTACGCAGTATTTT. This sequence encodes CASSSQEPGLAGGVATQYF.

This clonotype was picked up a small number of times. The gene calls are TRBV6-1 and TRBJ1-5; possibly TRBD1 for D (6 bases). The CDR3 length is 12 residues. CDR1 MNHNS and CDR2 SASEGT come from the germline V gene. V was pared by 5 bases and J by 8 bases, with 10 bases between. CDR3 in amino acids: CASSHRDKPQHF. CDR3 sequence (DNA): TGTGCCAGCAGTCACAGGGATAAGCCCCAGCATTTT.

This sequence joins TRBV24-1 and TRBJ2-3; D might be TRBD1 or TRBD2, each matching 6 bases. The CDR3 consists of 17 residues. The V end lost 3 bases, the J end lost 0 bases, and 15 bases lay between the germline ends. Germline V gene data show CDR1 as KGHDR and CDR2 as SFDVKD. CDR3 in amino acids: CATSDTPGATSTDTQYF. For the CDR3, the DNA is TGTGCCACCAGTGATACCCCGGGGGCGACTAGCACAGATACGCAGTATTTT.

The chain combines TRBV5-1 with TRBJ2-5, with 7 bases fitting TRBD1. The CDR3 length is 15 residues. V lost 0 bases to trimming and J lost 5 bases; unmatched junction nucleotides: 7. Germline V gives CDR1 SGHRS, CDR2 YFSETQ. This CDR3 is CASSLVPGGIETQYF. CDR3 DNA sequence: TGCGCCAGCAGCTTGGTGCCAGGGGGAATCGAGACCCAGTACTTC. The full variable domain, its missing parts supplied by reference TRBV5-1 and TRBJ2-5, is KAGVTQTPRYLIKTRGQQVTLSCSPISGHRSVSWYQQTPGQGLQFLFEYFSETQRNKGNFPGRFSGRQFSNSRSEMNVSTLELGDSALYLCASSLVPGGIETQYFGPGTRLLVL.

The chain combines TRBV7-9 with TRBJ2-3, with 9 bases aligning to TRBD2. CDR3 length: 14 residues. V trimming: 7 bases; J trimming: 8 bases; junction bases outside the gene matches: 10. Germline CDR1 SEHNR, CDR2 FQNEAQ (reference sequence). Written as DNA, the CDR3 is TGTGCCAGCATAAAGGGCGGGAGGGCCTCTACGCAGTATTTT. Its protein product is CASIKGGRASTQYF.

The chain uses TRBV6-1 and TRBJ1-5; weak D call: TRBD1 (6 bases). V was shortened by 7 bases and J by 0 bases, with 10 bases between the two germline ends. CDR3 length equals 14 residues. From germline, CDR1 is MNHNS and CDR2 SASEGT. Here the CDR3 DNA reads TGTGCCAGCAACGACAGGTATAGCAATCAGCCCCAGCATTTT. It is translated as CASNDRYSNQPQHF.

This clonotype appeared a single time. The J gene is TRBJ1-5, the V gene TRBV28; a possible D gene is TRBD1 (6 bases). The germline V and J ends were trimmed by 0 bases and 1 base, with 13 bases remaining between them. The CDR3 spans 17 residues. Germline CDR1 is MDHEN and CDR2 is SYDVKM. CDR3 nucleotide sequence: TGTGCCAGCAGTTTATGGCCTCGAGGGGGGAGCAATCAGCCCCAGCATTTT. This codes for CASSLWPRGGSNQPQHF. Complete variable domain (other parts from reference TRBV28 and TRBJ1-5): DVKVTQSSRYLVKRTGEKVFLECVQDMDHENMFWYRQDPGLGLRLIYFSYDVKMKEKGDIPEGYSVSREKKERFSLILESASTNQTSMYLCASSLWPRGGSNQPQHFGDGTRLSIL.

V gene TRBV29-1 combines with J gene TRBJ1-1; a possible D gene is TRBD1 (6 bases). With 6 bases removed from V and 0 bases from J, the gap between germline ends came to 11 bases. The CDR3 totals 13 residues. From germline, CDR1 is SQVTM and CDR2 ANQGSEA. The CDR3 loop is CSVGGRMNTEAFF. The CDR3 DNA follows: TGCAGCGTAGGGGGGAGAATGAACACTGAAGCTTTCTTT.

The chain recombines TRBV7-2 with TRBJ1-4, with D tentatively TRBD1 (5 bases). Germline V gene lookup returns CDR1 SGHTA and CDR2 FQGNSA. The CDR3 is made up of 15 amino acids. The ends were cut back, 4 bases at V and 8 bases at J, with 17 bases in the middle. The DNA for the CDR3 is TGTGCCAGCAGCTCACGTGGGGGAATTTGGGAAAAACTGTTTTTT. Translation gives CASSSRGGIWEKLFF.